The clone carrying this T cell receptor beta chain appeared a single time. Trimming removed 2 bases at V and 4 bases at J, with 15 bases between. Germline V gives CDR1 MNHEY, CDR2 SVGAGI. This CDR3 contains 15 residues. This record belongs to a study of blood T cell repertoires in COVID-19. Per the original data handling: Nucleated cell number was recorded as an estimate derived from reference gene primer amplification. The data were produced by immunoSEQ multiplex PCR, yet TCRdb's version contains in-frame clones alone and is incomplete. From that table come the V and J calls and clone size; the DNA was used to work out D and trimming. This table holds hundreds of thousands of clones, roughly 87% found once.

Sequenced sample: peripheral blood. The TCR was taken from a woman aged 25 to 39 with acute or convalescent COVID-19. This sequence joins TRBV6-5 and TRBJ2-7; D is ambiguous. Here the CDR3 DNA reads TGTGCCAGCAGTTACGTATCTAGTAGGAGTTACGAGCAGTACTTC. Protein product: CASSYVSSRSYEQYF.